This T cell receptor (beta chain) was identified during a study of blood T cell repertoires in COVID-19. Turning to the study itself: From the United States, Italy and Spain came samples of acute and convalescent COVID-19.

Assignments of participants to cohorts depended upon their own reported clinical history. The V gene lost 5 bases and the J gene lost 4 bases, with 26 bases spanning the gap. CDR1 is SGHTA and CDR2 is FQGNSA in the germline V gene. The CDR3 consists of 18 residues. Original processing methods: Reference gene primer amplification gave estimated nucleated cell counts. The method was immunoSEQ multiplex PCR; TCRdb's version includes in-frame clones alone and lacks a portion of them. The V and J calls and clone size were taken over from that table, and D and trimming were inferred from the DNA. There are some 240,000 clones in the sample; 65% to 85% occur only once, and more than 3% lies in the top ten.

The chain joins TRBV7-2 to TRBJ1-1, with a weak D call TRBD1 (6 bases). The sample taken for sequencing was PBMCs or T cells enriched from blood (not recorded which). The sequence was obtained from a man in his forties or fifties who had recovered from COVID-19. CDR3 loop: CASSTKRRSGSGVTEAFF. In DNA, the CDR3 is TGTGCCAGCAGCACCAAAAGAAGGTCCGGCTCAGGGGTCACTGAAGCTTTCTTT.